The next 4 T cell receptor beta chains were all read from a single sample in a study of cytomegalovirus exposure and HLA in healthy donors. Primers for the PCR totalled 60 Vbeta and 13 Jbeta. Produced via immunoSEQ multiplex PCR; TCRdb's table is partial and in-frame only. The table lists nearly 110,000 clones, 65% to 85% of them singletons. The sequencing sample was made of PBMCs. Every receptor here comes from a young man in good health and CMV-seronegative.

This clone was counted a single time. The chain couples TRBV18 to TRBJ2-3, with D possibly being TRBD2 (6 bases). Germline CDR1 reads KGHSH; CDR2 reads LQKENI. The CDR3 covers 14 residues. V lost 3 bases, J lost 4 bases, and 11 bases lay in between. The CDR3 loop reads CASSPGSLSDTQYF. The DNA of the CDR3 is TGTGCCAGCTCACCCGGGAGTTTATCAGATACGCAGTATTTT.

This clone was detected once. The J gene is TRBJ2-1, the V gene TRBV6-1; 12 nucleotides agree with TRBD2. The CDR3 spans 16 residues. V trimming: 1 base; J trimming: 6 bases; junction bases outside the gene matches: 4. Germline CDR1 MNHNS, CDR2 SASEGT. The CDR3 is CASSEGGTSGFNEQFF. CDR3 sequence (DNA): TGTGCCAGCAGTGAAGGGGGGACTAGCGGGTTCAATGAGCAGTTCTTC.

This clone was seen once. The genes are TRBV7-8 and TRBJ1-1; the D is unclear. Germline V gene data show CDR1 as SGHVS and CDR2 as FQNEAQ. V lost 2 bases, J lost 4 bases, and 11 bases lay in between. The CDR3 has 14 residues. CDR3 nucleotide sequence: TGTGCCAGCAGCTTAAGCGGGCTCCGCACTGAAGCTTTCTTT. Translating gives CASSLSGLRTEAFF. Variable domain in full (rest from reference TRBV7-8 and TRBJ1-1): GAGVSQSPRYKVAKRGQDVALRCDPISGHVSLFWYQQALGQGPEFLTYFQNEAQLDKSGLPSDRFFAERPEGSVSTLKIQRTQQEDSAVYLCASSLSGLRTEAFFGQGTRLTVV.

J is TRBJ2-3 and V is TRBV28, with 8 bases matching TRBD2. The CDR3 extends over 16 amino acids. V shed 7 bases, J shed 4 bases, and the junction held 13 bases outside the gene matches. CDR1 and CDR2 (germline): MDHEN, SYDVKM. The CDR3 DNA is TGTGCCAGCACCACCCGCCGGGGGGGAAGGGCAGATACGCAGTATTTT. It specifies CASTTRRGGRADTQYF.